The T cell receptor (beta chain) under discussion was sequenced for a study of CD8 T cells in Susac syndrome. TCR beta from blood CD8+ and CD4+ T cells was sequenced. Negative isolation was used for CD8+ and CD4+ T cells, and FACS enrichment was applied to TEMRA cells. Reverse transcription used about 0.5 to 1 ug RNA and random hexamers. With immunoSEQ multiplex PCR, TCR beta CDR3 was amplified across 54 Vbeta and 13 Jbeta. Via MiXCR, TCRdb re-called the immunoSEQ multiplex PCR reads, giving one row per CDR3 protein. The sample yields about 290,000 distinct CDR3 sequences, 70% to 90% seen once. Sequences were obtained from CD8+ T cells from PBMCs. The source is a human donor with multiple sclerosis.

In nucleotides, the CDR3 is TGTGCCAGCAGTGAACTGGGACCAGCGGAAAAGTTCTTC. Its translation: CASSELGPAEKFF. This chain links TRBV6-4 with TRBJ2-1; D possibly matches TRBD1 or TRBD2 (5 bases each). The V end was cut by 3 bases, the J end by 14 bases, with 17 bases between. This CDR3 region has 13 residues. CDR1 and CDR2 from the germline V gene are MRHNA and SNTAGT.